These 8 T cell receptor beta chains were all obtained from the same sample, sequenced in a study of T cell changes during pregnancy in multiple sclerosis. Using immunoSEQ multiplex PCR, the repertoire was profiled, and TCRdb retains in-frame clones only, with some absent. This sample carries tens of thousands of clones, just over 85% of them seen once, and the ten largest clones take 8%. Source: CD8+ T cells from peripheral blood mononuclear cells, taken in the first trimester of pregnancy. Source of these receptors: a female donor in good health, enrolled as a control in a pregnancy study.

The V and J genes are TRBV19 and TRBJ1-2; 7 positions match TRBD1. The CDR3 runs to 14 residues. CDR1 and CDR2 (germline): LNHDA, SQIVND (reference sequence). Losses at the gene ends were 7 bases for V and 2 bases for J; bases not matched to a gene: 7. The CDR3 spells CASIPPDRNYGYTF. The CDR3 DNA follows: TGTGCCAGTATTCCACCGGACAGGAACTATGGCTACACCTTC.

The DNA of the CDR3 is TGTGCCAGCAGCCAATGGTCCGGGAATGAGCAGTTCTTC. Its protein is CASSQWSGNEQFF. The V call is TRBV16, the J call TRBJ2-1; unclear D gene. Per germline, CDR1 KGHSY and CDR2 FQNENV. Trimming stripped 1 base from V and 7 bases from J, with 8 bases between. The CDR3 spans 13 residues.

The genes are TRBV4-3 and TRBJ1-1, with D possibly TRBD1 on 5 matching bases. Germline CDR1 reads LGHNA; CDR2 reads YSLEER. This CDR3 has 13 amino acids. V was cut by 5 bases and J by 0 bases, with 7 bases left in between. CDR3 nucleotide sequence: TGCGCCAGCAGCGGGGGGTTGAACACTGAAGCTTTCTTT. It encodes CASSGGLNTEAFF.

V usage is TRBV28 and J usage is TRBJ2-3, with unresolved D. Germline loops: CDR1 MDHEN, CDR2 SYDVKM. Trimming took 3 bases from V and 2 from J, leaving 12 bases between them. The CDR3 loop spans 15 amino acids. In DNA, the CDR3 is TGTGCCAGCAGTTTCGCAGTGATTCCCACAGATACGCAGTATTTT. Encoded protein: CASSFAVIPTDTQYF.

Regarding this clone: Other DNA sequences within the sample encode an identical CDR3. The chain uses TRBV6-5 and TRBJ1-5; 9 bases map to TRBD1. V shed 0 bases, J shed 4 bases, and the junction held 4 bases outside the gene matches. The CDR3 is 16 residues long. Germline CDR1 and CDR2: MNHEY and SVGAGI. The CDR3 DNA reads as TGTGCCAGCAGTTACTCAAGGACAGGGGAAAATCAGCCCCAGCATTTT. This gives the protein CASSYSRTGENQPQHF.

The V call is TRBV12-5, the J call TRBJ2-5; 13 bases are shared with TRBD2. The CDR3 consists of 16 residues. Germline V gives CDR1 LGHNT, CDR2 FRNRAP. The trim removed 6 bases at V and 1 base at J, leaving 5 bases unmatched. This CDR3 is CASGPGLAGVQETQYF. CDR3 in DNA: TGTGCTAGTGGCCCTGGACTAGCGGGAGTCCAAGAGACCCAGTACTTC.

This rearrangement joins TRBV7-9 to TRBJ2-7; 8 positions match TRBD2. J lost 3 bases, V lost 4 bases, and 11 bases had no gene match. The CDR3 runs 16 residues. Germline loops: CDR1 SEHNR, CDR2 FQNEAQ (reference sequence). DNA of the CDR3: TGTGCCAGCAGCTCAAGGGAAGCGGGGGACCTCTACGAGCAGTACTTC. Residues: CASSSREAGDLYEQYF.

V and J are TRBV19 and TRBJ2-7; tentatively, D is TRBD2 (6 bases). Between the trimmed V and J ends, which lost 6 bases and 2 bases, there was a span of 20 bases. The CDR3 length is 16 residues. Germline V gene sequence: CDR1 LNHDA, CDR2 SQIVND (reference sequence). The DNA of the CDR3 is TGTGCCAGTAGCCGGATAACAGGAGGGGATCCCTACGAGCAGTACTTC. Its protein is CASSRITGGDPYEQYF.